Following are 24 T cell receptor beta chains from one sample sequenced in a study of human T cells and chemical hapten exposure. Specified time point: patch test 1, 2 weeks after DPC sensitization. The treatment was: therapeutic diphenylcyclopropenone sensitization with weekly scalp DPC. A single record per CDR3 protein comes from TCRdb applying MiXCR to the RACE reads. The sample has roughly 200,000 distinct CDR3 sequences; approximately 20% are singletons. The sequencing used whole blood, collected in connection with sensitization to the hapten diphenylcyclopropenone (DPC). These receptors all come from a woman aged 45-65 years with alopecia areata. Some clones in this sample may be carry-over from other donors' samples.

The rearrangement uses TRBV5-1 and TRBJ2-3, with TRBD2 matching over 15 bases. V lost 4 bases and J lost 7; bases outside the gene matches: 16. This CDR3 is built from 19 residues. Looked up from germline, CDR1 is SGHRS and CDR2 is YFSETQ. The CDR3 loop reads CASSPGLAGGGGSMHTQYF. The CDR3 nucleotides are TGCGCCAGCAGCCCCGGACTAGCGGGAGGGGGAGGAAGCATGCATACGCAGTATTTT.

The chain combines TRBV6-5 with TRBJ1-3; D remains unclear. Trimming pared 0 bases from V and 0 bases from J, leaving 12 bases between. CDR3 length equals 17 residues. Per the germline V gene, CDR1 is MNHEY and CDR2 is SVGAGI. The CDR3 here is CASSYSSAPLSGNTIYF. The DNA for the CDR3 is TGTGCCAGCAGTTACTCATCAGCCCCGCTCTCTGGAAACACCATATATTTT.

The chain combines TRBV20-1 with TRBJ2-5; D unresolved. With 4 bases removed from V and 2 bases from J, the gap between germline ends came to 11 bases. The germline CDR1 and CDR2 sequences are DFQATT and SNEGSKA (reference sequence). This CDR3 comprises 13 residues. The CDR3 spells CSAIFDKQETQYF. CDR3 nucleotides: TGCAGTGCTATCTTTGACAAACAAGAGACCCAGTACTTC.

The chain recombines TRBV6-5 with TRBJ1-1; tentative D call: TRBD1 (5 bases). Deletions cut 5 bases from V and 4 bases from J, with 17 bases between. CDR1 is MNHEY and CDR2 is SVGAGI in the germline V gene. The CDR3 spans 15 residues. The CDR3 coding sequence is TGTGCCAGCAGTGCTACCGGGACTTTGGGCACTGAAGCTTTCTTT. Protein sequence: CASSATGTLGTEAFF.

This clonotype was counted only a few times. CDR3 protein: CASSHGGTEAFF. The CDR3 DNA is TGTGCCAGCAGCCATGGGGGCACTGAAGCTTTCTTT. The chain links TRBV3-1 to TRBJ1-1; D perhaps matches TRBD1 (5 bases). V was pared by 3 bases and J by 4 bases, with 6 bases between. This CDR3 is 12 amino acids long. Per the germline V gene, CDR1 is LGHDT and CDR2 is YNNKEL (reference sequence).

This clonotype was seen a few times. This chain connects TRBV5-1 to TRBJ2-1; TRBD2 agrees at 13 bases. V lost 4 bases, J lost 8 bases, and 6 bases stayed unmatched. The CDR3 has 15 amino acids. Germline V gene lookup returns CDR1 SGHRS and CDR2 YFSETQ. This chain's CDR3 is CASSPGLAGAYEQFF. As DNA, the CDR3 is TGCGCCAGCAGCCCAGGACTAGCGGGAGCTTATGAGCAGTTCTTC. The variable domain in full, with the rest retrieved from reference TRBV5-1 and TRBJ2-1, is KAGVTQTPRYLIKTRGQQVTLSCSPISGHRSVSWYQQTPGQGLQFLFEYFSETQRNKGNFPGRFSGRQFSNSRSEMNVSTLELGDSALYLCASSPGLAGAYEQFFGPGTRLTVL.

This clonotype appeared many times. The chain is built from TRBV7-2 and TRBJ2-7; 9 positions agree with TRBD2. Trimming took 3 bases from V and 2 from J; bases not matched to a gene: 2. Germline V gene lookup returns CDR1 SGHTA and CDR2 FQGNSA. The CDR3 is made up of 14 amino acids. The chain's CDR3 is CASSFRGRAYEQYF. The CDR3 DNA sequence: TGTGCCAGCAGCTTTCGCGGGAGGGCCTACGAGCAGTACTTC.

This clonotype came up a few times. The chain recombines TRBV7-3 with TRBJ2-7, with D hard to call. This CDR3 spans 15 amino acids. V lost 2 bases to trimming and J lost 3 bases, with 14 bases between them. Germline CDR1 and CDR2: SGHTA and FQGTGA. The CDR3 is CASSLDSGPSYEQYF. In DNA, the CDR3 is TGTGCCAGCAGCTTAGATTCAGGCCCTAGCTACGAGCAGTACTTC.

V is TRBV20-1 and J is TRBJ2-1, with a tentative D call TRBD2 (5 bases). Germline V lookup: CDR1 DFQATT, CDR2 SNEGSKA (reference sequence). Trimming removed 1 base from V and 8 bases from J, with 9 bases in between. There are 12 residues in the CDR3. The CDR3 is CSARASLYEQFF. The CDR3 region has the DNA TGCAGTGCTAGAGCTAGCCTCTATGAGCAGTTCTTC.

The sample holds a few counts of this clonotype. The gene calls are TRBV29-1 and TRBJ1-6; tentatively, D is TRBD1 (6 bases). The germline gives CDR1 SQVTM, CDR2 ANQGSEA. Trimming removed 5 bases from V and 7 bases from J, with 12 bases in between. The CDR3 consists of 13 residues. The CDR3 loop is CSVRSQGNSPLHF. CDR3 nucleotides: TGCAGCGTTCGGTCTCAGGGGAATTCACCCCTCCACTTT.

The chain employs TRBV20-1 and TRBJ2-5; either TRBD1 or TRBD2 may fit D (5 bases each). The CDR3 covers 17 residues. The germline V and J ends were trimmed by 5 bases and 2 bases, with 24 bases remaining between them. Germline assignment: CDR1 DFQATT and CDR2 SNEGSKA (reference sequence). The DNA for the CDR3 is TGCAGTGCTCGACGGATTACCCGGGACGCAATGCAAGAGACCCAGTACTTC. Its translation is CSARRITRDAMQETQYF.

The V and J genes are TRBV7-3 and TRBJ2-1; 12 positions agree with TRBD2. V shed 5 bases and J 5 bases; nucleotides not matched to a gene: 10. The germline CDR1 and CDR2 sequences are SGHTA and FQGTGA. CDR3 length: 17 residues. In DNA form, the CDR3 reads TGTGCCAGCAGCCCAATAGGGACTAGCGGGTCACACAATGAGCAGTTCTTC. Protein sequence: CASSPIGTSGSHNEQFF. Full variable domain (outside the CDR3, taken from reference TRBV7-3 and TRBJ2-1): GAGVSQTPSNKVTEKGKYVELRCDPISGHTALYWYRQSLGQGPEFLIYFQGTGAADDSGLPNDRFFAVRPEGSVSTLKIQRTERGDSAVYLCASSPIGTSGSHNEQFFGPGTRLTVL.

This clonotype was seen only a few times. This chain connects TRBV7-9 to TRBJ2-7; 9 bases agree with TRBD2. The CDR3 sequence is 14 residues long. CDR1 SEHNR and CDR2 FQNEAQ come from the germline V gene (reference sequence). The ends lost 5 bases at V and 4 bases at J; junction bases unmatched: 6. CDR3 sequence reads: CASSRSGRAYEQYF. The CDR3 DNA is TGTGCCAGCAGCCGTAGCGGGAGAGCGTACGAGCAGTACTTC. The variable domain in full, with the rest retrieved from reference TRBV7-9 and TRBJ2-7, is DTGVSQNPRHKITKRGQNVTFRCDPISEHNRLYWYRQTLGQGPEFLTYFQNEAQLEKSRLLSDRFSAERPKGSFSTLEIQRTEQGDSAMYLCASSRSGRAYEQYFGPGTRLTVT.

The rearrangement uses TRBV5-1 and TRBJ2-7; D ambiguous. Germline CDR1 reads SGHRS; CDR2 reads YFSETQ. V gave up 4 bases and J gave up 9 bases, with 14 bases separating them. The CDR3 length is 12 residues. CDR3 in amino acids: CASSGTNLGQYF. The CDR3, as DNA: TGCGCCAGCAGCGGTACAAATCTCGGGCAGTACTTC.

The table lists this clonotype with a few counts. The V call is TRBV5-6, the J call TRBJ1-4; 9 positions agree with TRBD1. The ends lost 4 bases at V and 7 bases at J; junction bases unmatched: 11. Germline V gives CDR1 SGHDT, CDR2 YYEEEE. The CDR3 extends over 16 amino acids. CDR3 region: CASSRITQGAGEKLFF. CDR3 DNA sequence: TGTGCCAGCAGCCGTATAACACAGGGGGCCGGTGAAAAACTGTTTTTT. Complete variable domain (other parts from reference TRBV5-6 and TRBJ1-4): DAGVTQSPTHLIKTRGQQVTLRCSPKSGHDTVSWYQQALGQGPQFIFQYYEEEERQRGNFPDRFSGHQFPNYSSELNVNALLLGDSALYLCASSRITQGAGEKLFFGSGTQLSVL.

This chain connects TRBV12-3 or TRBV12-4 to TRBJ2-7, with D possibly matching TRBD2 (5 bases). This CDR3 spans 14 amino acids. V was cut by 8 bases and J by 2 bases, with 16 bases left in between. The CDR3 spells CASSQAGGTYEQYF. As DNA, the CDR3 is TGTGCCAGCTCCCAGGCGGGTGGAACCTACGAGCAGTACTTC.

This clonotype occurred a few times. The chain combines TRBV5-1 with TRBJ2-5; D is unresolved. CDR3 length: 13 amino acids. The germline V gene has CDR1 SGHRS and CDR2 YFSETQ. Trimming took 0 bases from V and 4 from J, leaving 7 bases between them. This CDR3 is CASSLESRETQYF. The CDR3 coding sequence is TGCGCCAGCAGCTTGGAGTCGAGAGAGACCCAGTACTTC.

The chain carries TRBV27 and TRBJ2-3; unclear D gene. Germline lookup yields CDR1 MNHEY and CDR2 SMNVEV (reference sequence). Trimming pared 6 bases from V and 0 bases from J, leaving 10 bases between. The CDR3 has 14 residues. The CDR3 spells CASRDGSSTDTQYF. The CDR3 DNA reads as TGTGCCAGCAGGGACGGTTCTAGCACAGATACGCAGTATTTT.

This chain links TRBV27 with TRBJ1-2; unclear D gene. The V gene's germline CDR1 is MNHEY and CDR2 SMNVEV (reference sequence). The CDR3 is 14 residues long. The V gene lost 6 bases and the J gene lost 6 bases, with 17 bases spanning the gap. The chain's CDR3 is CASSPARLPNGYTF. DNA for the CDR3: TGTGCCAGCAGCCCCGCCCGGCTGCCCAATGGCTACACCTTC.

The J gene is TRBJ1-3, the V gene TRBV7-9; D might be TRBD1 (5 bases). The CDR3 runs to 15 residues. V lost 5 bases and J lost 1, with 12 bases in between. CDR1 and CDR2 (germline): SEHNR, FQNEAQ (reference sequence). The CDR3 loop reads CASSLPSGSGNTIYF. Here the CDR3 DNA reads TGTGCCAGCAGCCTACCCTCAGGGTCTGGAAACACCATATATTTT.

The table lists this clonotype with a few counts. The chain joins TRBV10-3 to TRBJ2-5; 9 bases are shared with TRBD2. The germline gives CDR1 ENHRY, CDR2 SYGVKD. V shed 4 bases, J shed 0 bases, and the junction held 12 bases outside the gene matches. This CDR3 region has 18 residues. CDR3 loop: CAISGSSGRPRDQETQYF. CDR3 nucleotide sequence: TGTGCCATCAGTGGGTCCAGCGGGAGGCCAAGAGACCAAGAGACCCAGTACTTC.

The rearrangement uses TRBV18 and TRBJ2-5; 7 bases match TRBD2. The trim removed 6 bases at V and 3 bases at J, leaving 7 bases unmatched. Germline loops: CDR1 KGHSH, CDR2 LQKENI. The CDR3 covers 14 residues. The DNA for the CDR3 is TGTGCCAGCTCGCCTAGCGGCTTAAAAGAGACCCAGTACTTC. This sequence encodes CASSPSGLKETQYF.

The table lists this clonotype with a few counts. This rearrangement joins TRBV20-1 to TRBJ2-1; D possibly corresponds to TRBD2 (5 bases). Germline V gene lookup returns CDR1 DFQATT and CDR2 SNEGSKA (reference sequence). Trimming took 0 bases from V and 0 from J, leaving 12 bases between them. This CDR3 has 16 amino acids. The CDR3 DNA sequence: TGCAGTGCTAGAGATCCGGGGAAAAGCTCCTACAATGAGCAGTTCTTC. Residues: CSARDPGKSSYNEQFF.

The chain uses TRBV27 and TRBJ2-5; D unresolved. CDR3 length: 13 residues. Trimming cost V 5 bases and J 5 bases, with 12 bases left between them. Looked up from germline, CDR1 is MNHEY and CDR2 is SMNVEV (reference sequence). CDR3 sequence: CASSTDQRETQYF. Here the CDR3 DNA reads TGTGCCAGCAGTACGGACCAGAGGGAGACCCAGTACTTC.